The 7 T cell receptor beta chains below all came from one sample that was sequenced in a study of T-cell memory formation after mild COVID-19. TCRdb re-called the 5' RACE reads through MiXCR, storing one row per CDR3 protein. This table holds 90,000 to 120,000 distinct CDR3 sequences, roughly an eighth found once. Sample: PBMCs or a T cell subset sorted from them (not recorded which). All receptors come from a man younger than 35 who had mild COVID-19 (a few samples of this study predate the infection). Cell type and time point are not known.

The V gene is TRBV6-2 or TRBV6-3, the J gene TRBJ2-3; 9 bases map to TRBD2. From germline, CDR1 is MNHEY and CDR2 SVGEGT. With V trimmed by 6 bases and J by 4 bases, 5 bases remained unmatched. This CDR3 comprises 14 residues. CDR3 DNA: TGTGCCAGCAGCTATAGCGGGGGTGCAGATACGCAGTATTTT. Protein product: CASSYSGGADTQYF.

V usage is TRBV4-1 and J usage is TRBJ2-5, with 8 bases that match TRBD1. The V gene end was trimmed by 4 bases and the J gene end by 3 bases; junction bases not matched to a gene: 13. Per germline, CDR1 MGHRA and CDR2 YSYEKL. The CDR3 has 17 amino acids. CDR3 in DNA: TGCGCCAGCAGCCGCCGACCTGGAGAACAGGGGGAAGAGACCCAGTACTTC. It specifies CASSRRPGEQGEETQYF.

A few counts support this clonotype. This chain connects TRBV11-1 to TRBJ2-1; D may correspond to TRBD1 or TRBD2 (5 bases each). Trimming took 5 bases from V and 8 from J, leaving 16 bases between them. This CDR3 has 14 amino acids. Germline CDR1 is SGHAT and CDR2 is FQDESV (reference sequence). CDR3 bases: TGTGCCAGCAGCCCTGGGCCGGGGACCCATGAGCAGTTCTTC. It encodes CASSPGPGTHEQFF.

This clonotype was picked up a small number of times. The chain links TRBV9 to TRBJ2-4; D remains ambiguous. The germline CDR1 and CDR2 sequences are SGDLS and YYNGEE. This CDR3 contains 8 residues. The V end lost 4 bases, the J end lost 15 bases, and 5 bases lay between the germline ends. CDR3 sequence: CASSPRYF. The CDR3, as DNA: TGTGCCAGCAGCCCTAGGTACTTC. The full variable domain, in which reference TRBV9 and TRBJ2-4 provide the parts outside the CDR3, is DSGVTQTPKHLITATGQRVTLRCSPRSGDLSVYWYQQSLDQGLQFLIQYYNGEERAKGNILERFSAQQFPDLHSELNLSSLELGDSALYFCASSPRYFGAGTRLSVL.

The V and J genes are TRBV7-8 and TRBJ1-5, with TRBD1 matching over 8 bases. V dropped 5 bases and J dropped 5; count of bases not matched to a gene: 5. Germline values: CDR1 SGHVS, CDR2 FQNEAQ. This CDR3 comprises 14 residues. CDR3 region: CASSTGQVYQPQHF. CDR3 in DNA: TGTGCCAGCAGCACGGGACAGGTGTATCAGCCCCAGCATTTT.

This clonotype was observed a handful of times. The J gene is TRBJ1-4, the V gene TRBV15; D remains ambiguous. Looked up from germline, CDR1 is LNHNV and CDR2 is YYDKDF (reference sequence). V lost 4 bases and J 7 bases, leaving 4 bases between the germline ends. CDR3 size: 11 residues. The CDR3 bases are TGTGCCACCAGCATGGGTGAAAAACTGTTTTTT. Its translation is CATSMGEKLFF.

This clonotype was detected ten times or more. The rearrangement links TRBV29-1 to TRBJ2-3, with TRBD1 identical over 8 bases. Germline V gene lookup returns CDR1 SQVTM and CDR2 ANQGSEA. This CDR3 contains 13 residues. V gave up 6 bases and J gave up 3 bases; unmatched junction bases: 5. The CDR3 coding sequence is TGCAGCGTGACAGGGGAAAGAACAGATACGCAGTATTTT. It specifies CSVTGERTDTQYF.